This T cell receptor beta chain was recovered during a study of cytomegalovirus exposure and HLA in healthy donors. Sequencing used immunoSEQ multiplex PCR; TCRdb keeps in-frame clones, though not all of them. The sample carries fewer than 250,000 clones, about 86% recorded once. Trimming left V 5 bases short and J 4 bases short, with 21 bases between. This CDR3 comprises 17 residues. Germline V gene sequence: CDR1 SGHVS, CDR2 FQNEAQ. This rearrangement joins TRBV7-8 to TRBJ2-1; D ambiguous. The source material was PBMCs. The receptor's source is a man aged 18-30 years in good health and CMV-seronegative. The CDR3 is CASSPVAPKNRYNEQFF. As DNA, the CDR3 is TGTGCCAGCAGCCCTGTCGCCCCTAAGAATCGATACAATGAGCAGTTCTTC. Drawing the rest from reference TRBV7-8 and TRBJ2-1, the complete variable domain is GAGVSQSPRYKVAKRGQDVALRCDPISGHVSLFWYQQALGQGPEFLTYFQNEAQLDKSGLPSDRFFAERPEGSVSTLKIQRTQQEDSAVYLCASSPVAPKNRYNEQFFGPGTRLTVL.